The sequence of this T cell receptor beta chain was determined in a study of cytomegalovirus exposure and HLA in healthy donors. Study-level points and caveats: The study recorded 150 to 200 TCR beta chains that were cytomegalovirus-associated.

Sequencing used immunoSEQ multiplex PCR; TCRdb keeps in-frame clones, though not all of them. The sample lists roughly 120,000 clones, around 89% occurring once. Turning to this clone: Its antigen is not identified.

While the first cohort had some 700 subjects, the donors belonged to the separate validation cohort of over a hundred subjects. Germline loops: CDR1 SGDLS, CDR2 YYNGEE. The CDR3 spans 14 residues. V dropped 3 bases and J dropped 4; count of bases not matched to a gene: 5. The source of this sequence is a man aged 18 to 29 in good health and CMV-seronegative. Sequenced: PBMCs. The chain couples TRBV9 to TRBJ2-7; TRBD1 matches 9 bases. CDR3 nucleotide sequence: TGTGCCAGCAGCGCGGGACAGGGCGTGTACGAGCAGTACTTC. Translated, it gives CASSAGQGVYEQYF. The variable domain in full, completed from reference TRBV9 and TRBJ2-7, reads DSGVTQTPKHLITATGQRVTLRCSPRSGDLSVYWYQQSLDQGLQFLIQYYNGEERAKGNILERFSAQQFPDLHSELNLSSLELGDSALYFCASSAGQGVYEQYFGPGTRLTVT.